This T cell receptor beta chain derives from a study of low-dose radiotherapy and immunotherapy resistance in tumors. In the study overall: A dose of 1 Gy per fraction every two weeks went to Cohort 2, totaling 13 Gy over 26 weeks. The study gave patients oral aspirin 300 mg daily for four cycles from cycle 1 day 1.

This clonotype was counted many times. Losses at the gene ends were 4 bases for V and 3 bases for J; bases not matched to a gene: 5. Germline loops: CDR1 SGHRS, CDR2 YFSETQ. This CDR3 is 14 amino acids long. Alpha- and beta-chain coverage of first-strand cDNA came from TRAV- and TRBV-specific primers. TCRs were put through approximately 20 PCR cycles of amplification with Phusion. A constant-region primer and the V-primer adapter served as the primer pair. TCRdb recomputed calls from the reads with MiXCR, one row per CDR3 protein. Here the sample spans around 84,000 distinct CDR3 sequences, 15% to 20% being singletons. Stated time point: after trial treatment. Regarding treatment: LDRT plus nivolumab, ipilimumab, low-dose cyclophosphamide and aspirin (RACIN trial). Donors received a regimen that comprised nivolumab, ipilimumab, aspirin, low-dose cyclophosphamide and low-dose radiotherapy.

The sample was PBMCs, taken after low-dose radiotherapy plus immunotherapy. The chain carries TRBV5-1 and TRBJ1-1; 8 positions match TRBD1. This clonotype originated in a male donor with prostate cancer. CDR3 sequence (DNA): TGCGCCAGCAGCCCGGGACAGGCCTACACTGAAGCTTTCTTT. It specifies CASSPGQAYTEAFF.